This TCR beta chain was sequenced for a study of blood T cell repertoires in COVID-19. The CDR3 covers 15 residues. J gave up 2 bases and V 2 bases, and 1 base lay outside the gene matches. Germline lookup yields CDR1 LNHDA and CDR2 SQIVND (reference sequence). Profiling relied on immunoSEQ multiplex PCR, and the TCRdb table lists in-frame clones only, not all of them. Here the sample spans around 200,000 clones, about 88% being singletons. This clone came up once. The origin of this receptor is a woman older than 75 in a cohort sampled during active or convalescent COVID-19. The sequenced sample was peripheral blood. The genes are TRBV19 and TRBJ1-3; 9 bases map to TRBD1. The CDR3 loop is CASSINRGPGNTIYF. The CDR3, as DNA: TGTGCCAGTAGTATAAACAGGGGGCCTGGAAACACCATATATTTT.